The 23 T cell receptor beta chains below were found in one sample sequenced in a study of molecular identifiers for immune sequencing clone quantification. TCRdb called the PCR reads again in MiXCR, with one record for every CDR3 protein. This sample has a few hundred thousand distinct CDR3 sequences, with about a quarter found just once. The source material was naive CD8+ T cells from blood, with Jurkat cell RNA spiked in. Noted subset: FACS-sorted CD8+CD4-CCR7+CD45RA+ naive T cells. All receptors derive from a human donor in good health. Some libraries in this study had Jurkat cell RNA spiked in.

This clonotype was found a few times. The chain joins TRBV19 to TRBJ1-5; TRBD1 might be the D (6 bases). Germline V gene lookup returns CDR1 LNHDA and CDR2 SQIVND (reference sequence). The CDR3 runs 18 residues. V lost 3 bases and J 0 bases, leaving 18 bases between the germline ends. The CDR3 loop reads CASSIFSGGRDSNQPQHF. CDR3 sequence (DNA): TGTGCCAGTAGTATTTTTTCGGGGGGCAGAGATAGCAATCAGCCCCAGCATTTT. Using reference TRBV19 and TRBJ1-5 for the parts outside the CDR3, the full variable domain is DGGITQSPKYLFRKEGQNVTLSCEQNLNHDAMYWYRQDPGQGLRLIYYSQIVNDFQKGDIAEGYSVSREKKESFPLTVTSAQKNPTAFYLCASSIFSGGRDSNQPQHFGDGTRLSIL.

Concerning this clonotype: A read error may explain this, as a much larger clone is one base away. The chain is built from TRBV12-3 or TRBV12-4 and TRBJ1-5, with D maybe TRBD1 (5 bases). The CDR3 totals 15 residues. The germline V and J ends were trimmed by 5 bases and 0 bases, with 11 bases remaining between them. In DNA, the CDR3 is TGTGCCAGCAGTCCCCCGGACATTAGCAATCAGCCCCAGCATTTT. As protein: CASSPPDISNQPQHF.

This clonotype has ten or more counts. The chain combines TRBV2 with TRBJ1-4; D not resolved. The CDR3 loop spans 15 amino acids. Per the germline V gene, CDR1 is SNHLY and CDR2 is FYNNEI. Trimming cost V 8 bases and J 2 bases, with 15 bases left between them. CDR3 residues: CASGLQQATNEKLFF. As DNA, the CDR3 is TGTGCCAGCGGTCTTCAGCAGGCCACTAATGAAAAACTGTTTTTT.

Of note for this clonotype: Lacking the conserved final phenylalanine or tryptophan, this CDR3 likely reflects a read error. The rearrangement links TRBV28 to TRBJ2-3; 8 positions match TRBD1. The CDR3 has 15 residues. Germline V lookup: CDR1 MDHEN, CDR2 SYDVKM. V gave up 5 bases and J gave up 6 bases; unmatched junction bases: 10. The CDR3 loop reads CASSTGGGLADTQYS. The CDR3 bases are TGTGCCAGCAGTACAGGGGGAGGTTTGGCGGATACGCAGTATTCT.

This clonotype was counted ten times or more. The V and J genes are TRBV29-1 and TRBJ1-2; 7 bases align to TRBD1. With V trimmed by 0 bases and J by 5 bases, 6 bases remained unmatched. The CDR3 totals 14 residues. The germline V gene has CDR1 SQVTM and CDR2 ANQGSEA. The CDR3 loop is CSVEDLDRAYGYTF. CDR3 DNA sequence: TGCAGCGTTGAAGATCTCGACAGGGCATATGGCTACACCTTC.

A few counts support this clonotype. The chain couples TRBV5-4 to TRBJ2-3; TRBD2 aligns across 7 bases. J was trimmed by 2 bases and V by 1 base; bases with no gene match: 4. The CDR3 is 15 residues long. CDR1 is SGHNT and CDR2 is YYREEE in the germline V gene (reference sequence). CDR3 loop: CASSLRDYPTDTQYF. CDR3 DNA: TGTGCCAGCAGCTTGAGGGACTATCCCACAGATACGCAGTATTTT.

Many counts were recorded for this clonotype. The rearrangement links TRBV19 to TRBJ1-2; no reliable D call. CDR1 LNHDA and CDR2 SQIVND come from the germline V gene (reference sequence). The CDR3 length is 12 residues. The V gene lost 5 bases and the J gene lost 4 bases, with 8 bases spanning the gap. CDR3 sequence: CASSERSYGYTF. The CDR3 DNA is TGTGCCAGTAGTGAACGGTCCTATGGCTACACCTTC.

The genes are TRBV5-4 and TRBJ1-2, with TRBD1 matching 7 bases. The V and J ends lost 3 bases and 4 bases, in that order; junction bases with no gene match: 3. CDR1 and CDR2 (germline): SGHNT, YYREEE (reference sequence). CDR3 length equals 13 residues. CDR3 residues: CASSWDSGYGYTF. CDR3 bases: TGTGCCAGCAGCTGGGACAGCGGCTATGGCTACACCTTC. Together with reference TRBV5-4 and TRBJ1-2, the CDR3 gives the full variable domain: ETGVTQSPTHLIKTRGQQVTLRCSSQSGHNTVSWYQQALGQGPQFIFQYYREEENGRGNFPPRFSGLQFPNYSSELNVNALELDDSALYLCASSWDSGYGYTFGSGTRLTVV.

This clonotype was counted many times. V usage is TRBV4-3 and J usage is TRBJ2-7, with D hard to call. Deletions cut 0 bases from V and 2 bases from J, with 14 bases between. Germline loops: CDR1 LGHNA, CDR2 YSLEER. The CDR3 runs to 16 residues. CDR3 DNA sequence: TGCGCCAGCAGCCAAGATCATTTCGGCCGAGCCTACGAGCAGTACTTC. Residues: CASSQDHFGRAYEQYF.

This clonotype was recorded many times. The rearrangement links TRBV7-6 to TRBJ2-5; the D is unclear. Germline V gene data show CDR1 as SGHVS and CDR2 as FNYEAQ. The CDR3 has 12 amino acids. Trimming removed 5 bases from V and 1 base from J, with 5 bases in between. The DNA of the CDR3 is TGTGCCAGCAGCCCCTCCCAAGAGACCCAGTACTTC. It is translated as CASSPSQETQYF. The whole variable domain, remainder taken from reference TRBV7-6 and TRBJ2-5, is GAGVSQSPRYKVTKRGQDVALRCDPISGHVSLYWYRQALGQGPEFLTYFNYEAQQDKSGLPNDRFSAERPEGSISTLTIQRTEQRDSAMYRCASSPSQETQYFGPGTRLLVL.

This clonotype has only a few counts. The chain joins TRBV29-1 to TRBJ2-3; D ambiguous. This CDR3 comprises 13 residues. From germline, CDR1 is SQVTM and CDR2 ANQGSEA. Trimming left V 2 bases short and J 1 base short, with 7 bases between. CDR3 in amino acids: CSVEYPGTDTQYF. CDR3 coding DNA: TGCAGCGTTGAATACCCGGGCACAGATACGCAGTATTTT.

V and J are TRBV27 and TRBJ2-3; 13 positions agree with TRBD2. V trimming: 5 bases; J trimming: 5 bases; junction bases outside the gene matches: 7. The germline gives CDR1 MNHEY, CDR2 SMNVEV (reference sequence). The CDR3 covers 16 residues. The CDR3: CASSRELAGGGDTQYF. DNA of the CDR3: TGTGCCAGCAGTCGCGAACTAGCGGGGGGGGGAGATACGCAGTATTTT.

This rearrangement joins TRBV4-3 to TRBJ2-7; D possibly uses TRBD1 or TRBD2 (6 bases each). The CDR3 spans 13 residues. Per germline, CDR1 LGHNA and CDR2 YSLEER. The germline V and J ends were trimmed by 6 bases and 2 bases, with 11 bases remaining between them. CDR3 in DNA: TGCGCCAGCAGTTCCGGGGGCACCTACGAGCAGTACTTC. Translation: CASSSGGTYEQYF.

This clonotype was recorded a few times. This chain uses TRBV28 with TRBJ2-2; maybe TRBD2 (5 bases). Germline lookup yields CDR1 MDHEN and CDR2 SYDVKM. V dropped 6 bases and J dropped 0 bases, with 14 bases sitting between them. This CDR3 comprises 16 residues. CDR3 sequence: CASRQTGRPNTGELFF. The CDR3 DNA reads TGTGCCAGCAGACAGACGGGGAGACCGAACACCGGGGAGCTGTTTTTT.

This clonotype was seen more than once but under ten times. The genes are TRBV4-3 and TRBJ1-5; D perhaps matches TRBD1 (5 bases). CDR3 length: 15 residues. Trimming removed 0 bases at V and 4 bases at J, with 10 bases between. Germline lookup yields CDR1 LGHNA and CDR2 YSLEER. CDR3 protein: CASSQDIGENQPQHF. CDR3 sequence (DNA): TGCGCCAGCAGCCAAGATATAGGGGAAAATCAGCCCCAGCATTTT.

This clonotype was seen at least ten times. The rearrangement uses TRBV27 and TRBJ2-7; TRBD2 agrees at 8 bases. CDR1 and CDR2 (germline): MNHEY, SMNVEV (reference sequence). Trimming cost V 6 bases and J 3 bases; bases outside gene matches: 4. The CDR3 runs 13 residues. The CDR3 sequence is CASRGLDYYEQYF. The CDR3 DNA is TGTGCCAGCAGGGGACTAGATTACTACGAGCAGTACTTC.

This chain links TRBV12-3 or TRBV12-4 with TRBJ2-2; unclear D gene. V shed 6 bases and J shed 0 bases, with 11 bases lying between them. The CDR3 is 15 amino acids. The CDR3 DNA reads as TGTGCCAGCAGCCAAACAACCGCGAACACCGGGGAGCTGTTTTTT. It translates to CASSQTTANTGELFF.

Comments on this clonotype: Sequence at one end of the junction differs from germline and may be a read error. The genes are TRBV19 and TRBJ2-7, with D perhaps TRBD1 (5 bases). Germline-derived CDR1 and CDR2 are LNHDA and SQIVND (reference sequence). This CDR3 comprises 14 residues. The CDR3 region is CASSPAATGYERYF. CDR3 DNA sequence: TGTGCCAGTAGTCCGGCGGCTACAGGATACGAGCGGTACTTC.

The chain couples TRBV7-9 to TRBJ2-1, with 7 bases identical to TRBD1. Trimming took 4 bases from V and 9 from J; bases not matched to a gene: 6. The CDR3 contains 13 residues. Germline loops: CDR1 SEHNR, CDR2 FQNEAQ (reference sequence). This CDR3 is CASSSSRDSEQFF. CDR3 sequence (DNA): TGTGCCAGCAGCTCGAGCAGGGACAGTGAGCAGTTCTTC.

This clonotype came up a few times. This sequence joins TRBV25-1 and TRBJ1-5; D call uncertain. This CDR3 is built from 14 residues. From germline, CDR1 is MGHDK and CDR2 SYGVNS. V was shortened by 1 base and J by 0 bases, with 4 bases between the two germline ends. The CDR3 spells CASSELYSNQPQHF. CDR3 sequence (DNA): TGTGCCAGCAGTGAATTGTATAGCAATCAGCCCCAGCATTTT.

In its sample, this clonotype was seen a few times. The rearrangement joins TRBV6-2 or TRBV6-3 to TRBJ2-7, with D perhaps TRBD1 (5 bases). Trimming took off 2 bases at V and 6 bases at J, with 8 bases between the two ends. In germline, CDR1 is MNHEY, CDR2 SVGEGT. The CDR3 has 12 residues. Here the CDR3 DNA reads TGTGCCAGCAGTTACCTGGGGCCCGAGCAGTACTTC. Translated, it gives CASSYLGPEQYF.

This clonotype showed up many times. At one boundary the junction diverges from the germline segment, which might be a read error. Here the CDR3 reads CASSGTNTDTQYF. The CDR3 bases are TGTGCCAGCAGCGGAACGAACACAGATACGCAGTATTTT. V is TRBV4-1 and J is TRBJ2-3, with D tentatively TRBD2 (5 bases). Germline CDR1 and CDR2: MGHRA and YSYEKL. There are 13 residues in the CDR3.

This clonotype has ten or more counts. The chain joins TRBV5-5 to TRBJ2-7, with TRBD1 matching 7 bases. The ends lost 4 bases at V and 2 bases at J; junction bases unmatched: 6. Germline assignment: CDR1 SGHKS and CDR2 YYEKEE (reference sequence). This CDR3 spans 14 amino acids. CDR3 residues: CASSHSDRPYEQYF. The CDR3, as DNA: TGTGCCAGCAGCCATTCGGACAGGCCCTACGAGCAGTACTTC.